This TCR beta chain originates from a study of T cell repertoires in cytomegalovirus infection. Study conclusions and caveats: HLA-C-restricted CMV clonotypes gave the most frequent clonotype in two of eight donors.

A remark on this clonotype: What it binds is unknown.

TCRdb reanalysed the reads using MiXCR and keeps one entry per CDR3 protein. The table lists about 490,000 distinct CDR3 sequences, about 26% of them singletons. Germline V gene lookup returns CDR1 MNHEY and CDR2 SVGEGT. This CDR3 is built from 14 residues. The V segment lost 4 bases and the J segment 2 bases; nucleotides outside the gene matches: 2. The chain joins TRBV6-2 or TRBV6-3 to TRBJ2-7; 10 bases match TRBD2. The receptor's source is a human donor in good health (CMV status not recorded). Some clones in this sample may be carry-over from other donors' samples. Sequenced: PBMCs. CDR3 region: CASSSGTSAYEQYF. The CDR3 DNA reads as TGTGCCAGCAGTTCCGGGACTAGCGCCTACGAGCAGTACTTC.